This T cell receptor beta chain is drawn from a study of technical replicates of blood from four donors. TCRdb's copy holds only in-frame clones and misses some; the assay was immunoSEQ multiplex PCR. The sample yields around 56,000 clones, about 95% seen once. This clone was seen only once. The specimen was PBMCs. The source is a human donor in good health. Some clones in this sample may be carry-over from other donors' samples.

CDR3 residues: CASSPRQNEKLFF. The DNA of the CDR3 is TGTGCCAGCAGTCCGAGACAGAATGAAAAACTGTTTTTT. J is TRBJ1-4 and V is TRBV27; D is perhaps TRBD1 (5 bases). This CDR3 is built from 13 residues. The V gene lost 5 bases and the J gene lost 5 bases, with 9 bases spanning the gap. Germline CDR1 MNHEY, CDR2 SMNVEV (reference sequence).